Listed here are 22 T cell receptor beta chains from one sample, sequenced in a study of blood T cell repertoires in COVID-19. TCRdb keeps only in-frame clones here, not all; method: immunoSEQ multiplex PCR. The repertoire holds approximately 37,000 clones, with 80% to 90% as singletons. Sequencing was performed on peripheral blood. These receptors were obtained from an older woman with acute or convalescent COVID-19.

This sequence joins TRBV7-3 and TRBJ2-4; perhaps TRBD2 as D (6 bases). V lost 0 bases and J lost 0, with 9 bases in between. The germline CDR1 and CDR2 sequences are SGHTA and FQGTGA. This CDR3 contains 16 residues. The CDR3 DNA follows: TGTGCCAGCAGCTTAACGAGGCGGGAAGCCAAAAACATTCAGTACTTC. It codes for CASSLTRREAKNIQYF.

V and J are TRBV5-5 and TRBJ1-2, with D uncertain. The germline V gene has CDR1 SGHKS and CDR2 YYEKEE (reference sequence). This CDR3 region has 13 residues. V dropped 5 bases and J dropped 0 bases, with 8 bases sitting between them. This chain's CDR3 is CASRGSANYGYTF. In DNA, the CDR3 is TGTGCCAGCAGAGGGAGCGCTAACTATGGCTACACCTTC.

Comment on this clone: Within the sample, other DNA sequences also encode this same CDR3. The chain joins TRBV7-3 to TRBJ2-1; 9 bases are a match to TRBD2. Unmatched junction bases numbered 6, after V lost 1 base and J lost 5 bases. This CDR3 comprises 16 residues. The V gene's germline CDR1 is SGHTA and CDR2 FQGTGA. CDR3 nucleotides: TGTGCCAGCAGCTTAAGACCACTAGCGGGTGACAATGAGCAGTTCTTC. This translates into CASSLRPLAGDNEQFF. The full variable domain, completed using reference TRBV7-3 and TRBJ2-1, is GAGVSQTPSNKVTEKGKYVELRCDPISGHTALYWYRQSLGQGPEFLIYFQGTGAADDSGLPNDRFFAVRPEGSVSTLKIQRTERGDSAVYLCASSLRPLAGDNEQFFGPGTRLTVL.

This sequence joins TRBV7-9 and TRBJ1-5, with TRBD1 identical over 7 bases. Germline V gene lookup returns CDR1 SEHNR and CDR2 FQNEAQ (reference sequence). The CDR3 totals 14 residues. J lost 9 bases, V lost 6 bases, and 11 bases had no gene match. The CDR3 sequence: CASSKDRAIAPQHF. CDR3 nucleotide sequence: TGTGCCAGCAGTAAAGACAGGGCTATCGCGCCCCAGCATTTT.

The rearrangement links TRBV27 to TRBJ2-5, with TRBD2 as a possible D gene (7 bases). Between the trimmed V and J ends, which lost 2 bases and 2 bases, there was a span of 12 bases. Germline CDR1 and CDR2: MNHEY and SMNVEV (reference sequence). CDR3 size: 15 residues. The CDR3 is CASSLGRGRQETQYF. CDR3 DNA: TGTGCCAGCAGTTTAGGGAGGGGGAGGCAAGAGACCCAGTACTTC.

The CDR3 spells CASSYTPAGAWQETQYF. The CDR3, as DNA: TGTGCCAGCAGCTATACCCCAGCGGGAGCGTGGCAAGAGACCCAGTACTTC. V and J are TRBV11-2 and TRBJ2-5, with 8 positions matching TRBD2. Germline trimming cut 4 bases from V and 2 bases from J; bases unmatched to any gene: 12. The CDR3 runs 17 residues. CDR1 and CDR2 from the germline V gene are SGHAT and FQNNGV.

This sequence joins TRBV27 and TRBJ1-6, with D perhaps matching TRBD1 (5 bases). The V and J ends lost 5 bases and 0 bases respectively, with 17 bases between them. CDR1 MNHEY and CDR2 SMNVEV come from the germline V gene (reference sequence). The CDR3 extends over 18 amino acids. The CDR3 loop reads CASSPGLTLFSYNSPLHF. CDR3 coding DNA: TGTGCCAGCAGTCCGGGACTGACGCTCTTCTCCTATAATTCACCCCTCCACTTT.

This CDR3 reads CAWSVGQGATNEKLFF. As DNA, the CDR3 is TGTGCCTGGAGTGTGGGGCAGGGGGCAACTAATGAAAAACTGTTTTTT. This chain links TRBV30 with TRBJ1-4, with 7 bases lining up with TRBD1. CDR1 and CDR2 (germline): GTSNPN, SVGIG (reference sequence). The V gene end was trimmed by 0 bases and the J gene end by 0 bases; junction bases not matched to a gene: 4. CDR3 length equals 16 residues. The whole variable domain, filled in from reference TRBV30 and TRBJ1-4, reads SQTIHQWPATLVQPVGSPLSLECTVEGTSNPNLYWYRQAAGRGLQLLFYSVGIGQISSEVPQNLSASRPQDRQFILSSKKLLLSDSGFYLCAWSVGQGATNEKLFFGSGTQLSVL.

The chain joins TRBV14 to TRBJ1-1; D gene ambiguous. V was pared by 5 bases and J by 0 bases, with 7 bases between. The length of the CDR3 is 13 residues. The V gene's germline CDR1 is SGHDN and CDR2 FVKESK. CDR3: CASSFTVNTEAFF. The CDR3, as DNA: TGTGCCAGCAGCTTCACAGTGAACACTGAAGCTTTCTTT.

The rearrangement uses TRBV3-1 (or the pseudogene TRBV3-2) and TRBJ2-1; D call uncertain. V was shortened by 0 bases and J by 3 bases, with 12 bases between the two germline ends. CDR1 is LGHDT, CDR2 YNNKEL, per germline (reference sequence). This CDR3 has 16 residues. Here the CDR3 reads CASSQEQDKNYNEQFF. As DNA, the CDR3 is TGTGCCAGCAGCCAAGAGCAGGATAAGAACTACAATGAGCAGTTCTTC.

The rearrangement joins TRBV27 to TRBJ2-2; maybe TRBD1 (6 bases). The V end was cut by 4 bases, the J end by 3 bases, with 9 bases between. The CDR3 runs 14 residues. Per the germline V gene, CDR1 is MNHEY and CDR2 is SMNVEV (reference sequence). The DNA of the CDR3 is TGTGCCAGCAGTTACGGACAGTACACCGGGGAGCTGTTTTTT. This encodes CASSYGQYTGELFF.

The chain employs TRBV12-3 or TRBV12-4 and TRBJ1-6; D not resolved. The ends were cut back, 3 bases at V and 8 bases at J, with 8 bases in the middle. The CDR3 is 13 amino acids. CDR3 residues: CASSFRRDSPLHF. DNA for the CDR3: TGTGCCAGCAGTTTCCGACGGGATTCACCCCTCCACTTT.

V usage is TRBV7-9 and J usage is TRBJ1-2; D is unclear. This CDR3 region has 15 residues. Germline V CDR1 and CDR2: SEHNR, FQNEAQ (reference sequence). The V gene lost 7 bases and the J gene lost 6 bases, with 21 bases spanning the gap. DNA for the CDR3: TGTGCCAGCATGTCAAGTCGGAGTAGGTATGATGGCTACACCTTC. Its translation is CASMSSRSRYDGYTF.

The chain carries TRBV18 and TRBJ2-7; TRBD1 is a possible D gene (5 bases). V was clipped by 6 bases and J by 3 bases, with 12 bases between them. Germline CDR1 is KGHSH and CDR2 is LQKENI. CDR3 length: 13 residues. Here the CDR3 reads CASSRRQGYEQYV. Written as DNA, the CDR3 is TGTGCCAGCTCTCGACGCCAGGGCTACGAGCAGTACGTC.

V is TRBV5-4 and J is TRBJ1-4, with TRBD1 matching over 7 bases. This CDR3 contains 14 residues. Germline trimming cut 8 bases from V and 8 bases from J; bases unmatched to any gene: 12. Germline assignment: CDR1 SGHNT and CDR2 YYREEE (reference sequence). Here the CDR3 reads CASSQTGTTEKLFF. Here the CDR3 DNA reads TGTGCCAGTTCTCAGACAGGGACAACCGAAAAACTGTTTTTT.

This clone has only one observation. The V and J genes are TRBV9 and TRBJ2-1; 9 bases line up with TRBD2. The CDR3 spans 15 residues. The ends lost 4 bases at V and 5 bases at J; junction bases unmatched: 7. Germline CDR1 is SGDLS and CDR2 is YYNGEE. DNA of the CDR3: TGTGCCAGCAGCCTGCTAGCGGGAACAAACAATGAGCAGTTCTTC. Amino acids: CASSLLAGTNNEQFF. Drawing the rest from reference TRBV9 and TRBJ2-1, the complete variable domain is DSGVTQTPKHLITATGQRVTLRCSPRSGDLSVYWYQQSLDQGLQFLIQYYNGEERAKGNILERFSAQQFPDLHSELNLSSLELGDSALYFCASSLLAGTNNEQFFGPGTRLTVL.

The gene calls are TRBV3-1 (or the pseudogene TRBV3-2) and TRBJ2-7, with 9 bases matching TRBD1. Germline values: CDR1 LGHDT, CDR2 YNNKEL (reference sequence). The CDR3 runs to 16 residues. The J segment lost 2 bases and the V segment lost 0 bases, leaving 5 bases of the junction unmatched. The CDR3 bases are TGTGCCAGCAGCCAAGATCCGACAGGGGGTACCTACGAGCAGTACGTC. Translation gives CASSQDPTGGTYEQYV.

V and J are TRBV5-5 and TRBJ2-1, with 7 bases fitting TRBD2. The CDR3 has 16 residues. Germline assignment: CDR1 SGHKS and CDR2 YYEKEE (reference sequence). V gave up 4 bases and J gave up 1 base; unmatched junction bases: 8. In DNA form, the CDR3 reads TGTGCCAGCAGCACTAGGGGAGGGGAATCCTACAATGAGCAGTTCTTC. Protein sequence: CASSTRGGESYNEQFF.

This CDR3 is CASSQQSSYNSPLHF. The CDR3 DNA follows: TGTGCCAGCAGTCAACAGAGCTCCTATAATTCACCCCTCCACTTT. The V call is TRBV6-6, the J call TRBJ1-6; no firm D call. Germline-derived CDR1 and CDR2 are MNHNY and SVGAGI (reference sequence). V was trimmed by 5 bases and J by 0 bases, leaving 8 bases between them. The CDR3 sequence is 15 residues long.

The chain combines TRBV6-6 with TRBJ2-1; D uncertain. Germline V gene lookup returns CDR1 MNHNY and CDR2 SVGAGI (reference sequence). The CDR3 has 13 residues. V was cut by 2 bases and J by 14 bases, with 16 bases left in between. The CDR3 coding sequence is TGTGCCAGCAGTTACGTGGGCCCCGACAAGGAGTTCTTC. This translates into CASSYVGPDKEFF.

V is TRBV12-5 and J is TRBJ2-7, with D possibly being TRBD1 (6 bases). V lost 3 bases and J 5 bases, leaving 14 bases between the germline ends. There are 14 residues in the CDR3. The V gene's germline CDR1 is LGHNT and CDR2 FRNRAP. The CDR3, as DNA: TGTGCTAGTGGTTTCCCAAGGGGGAGCAACGAGCAGTACGTC. As protein: CASGFPRGSNEQYV.

The chain carries TRBV11-2 and TRBJ2-1; 7 bases align to TRBD2. The CDR3 contains 13 residues. With 3 bases clipped from V and 9 bases from J, the junction kept 5 bases outside the gene matches. The germline V gene has CDR1 SGHAT and CDR2 FQNNGV. The CDR3 sequence: CASSFAGEGEQFF. CDR3 coding DNA: TGTGCCAGCAGCTTCGCGGGGGAGGGTGAGCAGTTCTTC.